A selection of T cell receptor beta chains follows, all from one sample in a study of T cell changes during pregnancy in multiple sclerosis. Sequencing used immunoSEQ multiplex PCR; TCRdb keeps in-frame clones, though not all of them. This sample has around 26,000 clones, with approximately 88% found just once. Sequenced here: CD4+ T cells from peripheral blood mononuclear cells, sampled in the first trimester of pregnancy. Source of these receptors: a female donor in good health, enrolled as a control in a pregnancy study. The CDR3 runs from the conserved cysteine through the conserved F or W. A D gene is named only where the DNA matches it firmly.

j_call	v_call	d_call	cdr3_nt	cdr3_aa
TRBJ1-1	TRBV15	.	TGTGCCACCGGGAGGGGCGCTCAGAACACTGAAGCTTTCTTT	CATGRGAQNTEAFF
TRBJ2-1	TRBV11-3	.	TGTGCCAGCAGCTTATCCCCCGAGTACAATGAGCAGTTCTTC	CASSLSPEYNEQFF
TRBJ1-1	TRBV2	.	TGTGCCAGCAGTGTTACCCACCAGGGGTCTGAAGCTTTCTTT	CASSVTHQGSEAFF
TRBJ1-2	TRBV4-1	.	TGCGCCAGCAGCCAAGATGGCAGGGATTATGGCTACACCTTC	CASSQDGRDYGYTF
TRBJ1-2	TRBV10-2	TRBD1	TGCGCCAGCAGGCCCACAGGGGGCAGGATCTACACCTTC	CASRPTGGRIYTF
TRBJ1-6	TRBV19	.	TGTGCCAGTAGTATAGTAAGGCAGCCAGGGCGGAATTCACCCCTCCACTTT	CASSIVRQPGRNSPLHF
TRBJ2-5	TRBV19	.	TGTGCCACCTCCAGGGCCTATCAAGAGACCCAGTACTTC	CATSRAYQETQYF
TRBJ1-4	TRBV5-1	TRBD1	TGCGCCAGCAGCTGGGGGACAGGATCTAATGAAAAACTGTTTTTT	CASSWGTGSNEKLFF
TRBJ2-1	TRBV6-6	.	TGTGCCAGCTCCCTAAGAAGGACACAGCAGTTCTTC	CASSLRRTQQFF
TRBJ2-7	TRBV5-1	TRBD1	TGCGCCAGCAGCGTCACCGGGACAGGGTCCCACGAGCAGTACTTC	CASSVTGTGSHEQYF